These 27 T cell receptor beta chains came from one sample sequenced in a study of cytomegalovirus exposure and HLA in healthy donors. Primers for the PCR totalled 60 Vbeta and 13 Jbeta. Sequenced by immunoSEQ multiplex PCR; TCRdb stores in-frame clones only, minus some. Of approximately 41,000 clones in the sample, over 75% were seen once. The sample taken for sequencing was PBMCs. Source of these receptors: a man aged 50 or older in good health and CMV-seronegative.

The V and J genes are TRBV29-1 and TRBJ2-7, with 11 bases aligning to TRBD1. The V gene end was trimmed by 4 bases and the J gene end by 0 bases; junction bases not matched to a gene: 11. The CDR3 extends over 17 amino acids. The germline gives CDR1 SQVTM, CDR2 ANQGSEA. CDR3 DNA sequence: TGCAGCGTTGCAGGAAGGGACAGGGGGTTCAGCTCCTACGAGCAGTACTTC. Its translation is CSVAGRDRGFSSYEQYF.

The rearrangement uses TRBV27 and TRBJ2-5; a weak D match, TRBD2 (6 bases). In germline, CDR1 is MNHEY, CDR2 SMNVEV (reference sequence). V was shortened by 3 bases and J by 4 bases, with 9 bases between the two germline ends. CDR3 length: 13 residues. The CDR3 DNA is TGTGCCAGCAGTTTTCGGAGGGGAGAGACCCAGTACTTC. It yields the protein CASSFRRGETQYF.

This rearrangement joins TRBV2 to TRBJ1-2; a weak D match, TRBD1 (6 bases). Looked up from germline, CDR1 is SNHLY and CDR2 is FYNNEI. The CDR3 contains 18 residues. Trimming took off 1 base at V and 2 bases at J, with 20 bases between the two ends. This chain's CDR3 is CASSEGGKWGQRNYGYTF. CDR3 bases: TGTGCCAGCAGTGAAGGAGGAAAGTGGGGGCAGAGGAACTATGGCTACACCTTC.

The chain combines TRBV9 with TRBJ1-1; tentatively, D is TRBD1 (5 bases). Germline CDR1 and CDR2: SGDLS and YYNGEE. This CDR3 has 15 residues. V lost 7 bases and J lost 2, with 18 bases in between. CDR3 bases: TGTGCCAGCGGGGCAGCAGACCTTATCAACACTGAAGCTTTCTTT. As protein: CASGAADLINTEAFF.

This clone was detected once. The chain couples TRBV5-6 to TRBJ2-6; TRBD2 matches 9 bases. This CDR3 spans 19 amino acids. Germline CDR1 and CDR2: SGHDT and YYEEEE. Trimming took 4 bases from V and 4 from J; bases not matched to a gene: 15. In DNA, the CDR3 is TGTGCCAGCAGCGGGCGGGAGGGCCAAGTGGTGTGGGGGGCCAACGTCCTGACTTTC. Residues: CASSGREGQVVWGANVLTF.

This clone was seen just once. V is TRBV19 and J is TRBJ1-2; D is perhaps TRBD1 (5 bases). V shed 2 bases and J shed 5 bases, with 9 bases lying between them. CDR3 length equals 13 residues. CDR1 is LNHDA and CDR2 is SQIVND in the germline V gene (reference sequence). The DNA for the CDR3 is TGTGCCAGTAGTATAAGCAGGGAATATGGCTACACCTTC. Encoded protein: CASSISREYGYTF. Together with reference TRBV19 and TRBJ1-2, the CDR3 gives the full variable domain: DGGITQSPKYLFRKEGQNVTLSCEQNLNHDAMYWYRQDPGQGLRLIYYSQIVNDFQKGDIAEGYSVSREKKESFPLTVTSAQKNPTAFYLCASSISREYGYTFGSGTRLTVV.

The chain recombines TRBV5-1 with TRBJ1-1, with 8 bases lining up with TRBD1. The germline V gene encodes CDR1 SGHRS and CDR2 YFSETQ. V lost 0 bases, J lost 2 bases, and 6 bases stayed unmatched. The length of the CDR3 is 16 residues. CDR3: CASSLGTGFENTEAFF. DNA of the CDR3: TGCGCCAGCAGCTTGGGGACAGGGTTCGAAAACACTGAAGCTTTCTTT.

The rearrangement uses TRBV4-3 and TRBJ1-3; D possibly corresponds to TRBD1 (5 bases). CDR3 size: 17 residues. CDR1 and CDR2 from the germline V gene are LGHNA and YSLEER. V was pared by 3 bases and J by 0 bases, with 15 bases between. The CDR3 region has the DNA TGCGCCAGCAGCCACATTGGGGCCCGGAGCTCTGGAAACACCATATATTTT. Residues: CASSHIGARSSGNTIYF.

Only one count was recorded for this clone. The chain links TRBV7-3 to TRBJ1-1; the match to TRBD1 covers 7 bases. Per germline, CDR1 SGHTA and CDR2 FQGTGA. The CDR3 contains 13 residues. The trim removed 5 bases at V and 3 bases at J, leaving 3 bases unmatched. CDR3 protein: CASSPDRDTEAFF. The CDR3 coding sequence is TGTGCCAGCAGCCCCGACAGGGACACTGAAGCTTTCTTT. Full variable domain (remainder filled in from reference TRBV7-3 and TRBJ1-1): GAGVSQTPSNKVTEKGKYVELRCDPISGHTALYWYRQSLGQGPEFLIYFQGTGAADDSGLPNDRFFAVRPEGSVSTLKIQRTERGDSAVYLCASSPDRDTEAFFGQGTRLTVV.

This clone was counted between two and nine times. The V gene is TRBV28, the J gene TRBJ1-6, with 9 bases identical to TRBD1. V shed 4 bases, J shed 9 bases, and the junction held 4 bases outside the gene matches. Germline V lookup: CDR1 MDHEN, CDR2 SYDVKM. There are 14 residues in the CDR3. CDR3 protein: CASSSDRGVSPLHF. CDR3 bases: TGTGCCAGCAGTTCAGACAGGGGGGTTTCACCCCTCCACTTT. Full variable domain (outside the CDR3, taken from reference TRBV28 and TRBJ1-6): DVKVTQSSRYLVKRTGEKVFLECVQDMDHENMFWYRQDPGLGLRLIYFSYDVKMKEKGDIPEGYSVSREKKERFSLILESASTNQTSMYLCASSSDRGVSPLHFGNGTRLTVT.

The rearrangement uses TRBV11-2 and TRBJ2-5, with D possibly matching TRBD1 (6 bases). The CDR3 sequence is 13 residues long. V lost 3 bases to trimming and J lost 13 bases, with 18 bases between them. Germline loops: CDR1 SGHAT, CDR2 FQNNGV. The CDR3 DNA follows: TGTGCCAGCAGCTTCCGAAGACAGGCTCGGACGTACTTC. Its translation is CASSFRRQARTYF.

V is TRBV28 and J is TRBJ2-7; D ambiguous. The germline V and J ends were trimmed by 4 bases and 5 bases, with 6 bases remaining between them. CDR3 length: 11 residues. Germline-derived CDR1 and CDR2 are MDHEN and SYDVKM. In DNA form, the CDR3 reads TGTGCCAGCAGTTCTAACCACGAGCAGTACTTC. Protein product: CASSSNHEQYF.

This chain joins TRBV28 and TRBJ1-1; D perhaps matches TRBD1 (5 bases). CDR3 length: 15 amino acids. Trimming shortened V by 2 bases and J by 5 bases, and 15 bases separated the two germline ends. Germline V gives CDR1 MDHEN, CDR2 SYDVKM. CDR3 sequence (DNA): TGTGCCAGCAGTTTAATCGGCAGGGTAGAGACTGAAGCTTTCTTT. Translated, it gives CASSLIGRVETEAFF. The complete variable domain, with remaining parts taken from reference TRBV28 and TRBJ1-1, reads DVKVTQSSRYLVKRTGEKVFLECVQDMDHENMFWYRQDPGLGLRLIYFSYDVKMKEKGDIPEGYSVSREKKERFSLILESASTNQTSMYLCASSLIGRVETEAFFGQGTRLTVV.

This clone was seen just once. J is TRBJ1-1 and V is TRBV18; the match to TRBD1 covers 9 bases. This CDR3 region has 15 residues. Germline V lookup: CDR1 KGHSH, CDR2 LQKENI. Trimming took 4 bases from V and 5 from J; bases not matched to a gene: 8. The CDR3 DNA follows: TGTGCCAGCTCACTACAGACAGGGGGTCTAACTGAAGCTTTCTTT. Its translation is CASSLQTGGLTEAFF. Full variable domain (remainder filled in from reference TRBV18 and TRBJ1-1): NAGVMQNPRHLVRRRGQEARLRCSPMKGHSHVYWYRQLPEEGLKFMVYLQKENIIDESGMPKERFSAEFPKEGPSILRIQQVVRGDSAAYFCASSLQTGGLTEAFFGQGTRLTVV.

This clone was seen a handful of times. The gene calls are TRBV11-3 and TRBJ2-1, with 11 bases that match TRBD2. CDR3 length: 13 amino acids. CDR1 is SGHNT and CDR2 is YENEEA in the germline V gene. The J segment lost 9 bases and the V segment lost 5 bases, leaving 3 bases of the junction unmatched. The CDR3 nucleotides read TGTGCCAGCAGCCCACTAGCGGGAGTTGAGCAGTTCTTC. This codes for CASSPLAGVEQFF.

The V call is TRBV6-5, the J call TRBJ1-5; no clear D gene. This CDR3 is built from 14 residues. Trimming stripped 4 bases from V and 0 bases from J, with 7 bases between. Germline-derived CDR1 and CDR2 are MNHEY and SVGAGI. The CDR3 DNA reads TGTGCCAGCAGTTCCCTATATAGCAATCAGCCCCAGCATTTT. Protein: CASSSLYSNQPQHF.

This chain connects TRBV6-5 to TRBJ2-7; D remains ambiguous. V lost 4 bases to trimming and J lost 2 bases, with 12 bases between them. CDR1 and CDR2 from the germline V gene are MNHEY and SVGAGI. CDR3 length equals 14 residues. The DNA for the CDR3 is TGTGCCAGCAGTTCTCTCGCCACTCCCTACGAGCAGTACTTC. Translating gives CASSSLATPYEQYF.

The rearrangement joins TRBV30 to TRBJ2-1; weak D call: TRBD1 (6 bases). In germline, CDR1 is GTSNPN, CDR2 SVGIG (reference sequence). Trimming removed 4 bases at V and 5 bases at J, with 30 bases between. The CDR3 is made up of 19 amino acids. The CDR3 is CAWKGVLGPSRGYNNEQFF. CDR3 sequence (DNA): TGTGCCTGGAAGGGGGTACTGGGCCCAAGTCGAGGGTACAACAATGAGCAGTTCTTC.

The CDR3 sequence: CASSTSGGLSYEQYF. The CDR3 DNA is TGTGCCAGCAGTACTAGCGGGGGATTATCCTACGAGCAGTACTTC. The chain couples TRBV6-6 to TRBJ2-7; 11 nucleotides line up with TRBD2. Germline CDR1 and CDR2: MNHNY and SVGAGI (reference sequence). The J segment lost 1 base and the V segment lost 5 bases, leaving 4 bases of the junction unmatched. The CDR3 is 15 residues long.

The count of this clone is one. This chain connects TRBV7-2 to TRBJ2-2; D uncertain. Germline assignment: CDR1 SGHTA and CDR2 FQGNSA. This CDR3 comprises 14 residues. Trimming pared 8 bases from V and 3 bases from J, leaving 13 bases between. CDR3 residues: CASGGIFDTGELFF. CDR3 DNA: TGTGCCAGCGGCGGTATTTTCGACACCGGGGAGCTGTTTTTT. Full variable domain (missing parts from reference TRBV7-2 and TRBJ2-2): GAGVSQSPSNKVTEKGKDVELRCDPISGHTALYWYRQSLGQGLEFLIYFQGNSAPDKSGLPSDRFSAERTGGSVSTLTIQRTQQEDSAVYLCASGGIFDTGELFFGEGSRLTVL.

The gene calls are TRBV14 and TRBJ1-1; the D gene is possibly TRBD1 (6 bases). Trimming removed 3 bases from V and 2 bases from J, with 7 bases in between. This CDR3 is 13 amino acids long. Germline-derived CDR1 and CDR2 are SGHDN and FVKESK. In nucleotides, the CDR3 is TGTGCCAGCAGCCAGGACAGTAACACTGAAGCTTTCTTT. Amino acid sequence: CASSQDSNTEAFF.

This clone has a single count. The rearrangement uses TRBV5-4 and TRBJ2-1; 11 bases map to TRBD1. Unmatched junction bases numbered 16, after V lost 5 bases and J lost 6 bases. The CDR3 sequence is 18 residues long. Germline loops: CDR1 SGHNT, CDR2 YYREEE (reference sequence). CDR3 DNA: TGTGCCAGCAGGGCTGGGACAGGGGGAGCGGGATTCGGCAATGAGCAGTTCTTC. Protein product: CASRAGTGGAGFGNEQFF.

In nucleotides, the CDR3 is TGTGCCAGCAGCTTAAGACAGAGCACTGAAGCTTTCTTT. Translated: CASSLRQSTEAFF. The rearrangement joins TRBV7-2 to TRBJ1-1; D may be TRBD1 (5 bases). Trimming removed 2 bases at V and 4 bases at J, with 8 bases between. From germline, CDR1 is SGHTA and CDR2 FQGNSA. This CDR3 region has 13 residues.

This clone has just a few counts. J is TRBJ2-3 and V is TRBV10-3, with a possible D match to TRBD2 (6 bases). The V end lost 10 bases, the J end lost 6 bases, and 14 bases lay between the germline ends. Germline V CDR1 and CDR2: ENHRY, SYGVKD. The CDR3 consists of 12 residues. This chain's CDR3 is CATMAGRDTQYF. The CDR3, as DNA: TGTGCCACCATGGCGGGGCGGGATACGCAGTATTTT.

This clone was observed a handful of times. The chain recombines TRBV4-2 with TRBJ1-5; D is perhaps TRBD1 (6 bases). Trimming shortened V by 4 bases and J by 7 bases, and 17 bases separated the two germline ends. CDR1 and CDR2 (germline): LGHNA, YNFKEQ. The CDR3 runs 15 residues. The CDR3: CASSRTAGAGQPQHF. The CDR3 DNA is TGTGCCAGCAGCCGAACTGCAGGGGCGGGCCAGCCCCAGCATTTT.

The chain combines TRBV6-1 with TRBJ2-7; a possible D gene is TRBD1 (5 bases). V was trimmed by 6 bases and J by 6 bases, leaving 12 bases between them. There are 12 residues in the CDR3. CDR1 MNHNS and CDR2 SASEGT come from the germline V gene. The CDR3 coding sequence is TGTGCCAGCAGCCAGTATGGGGCCGAGCAGTACTTC. Protein sequence: CASSQYGAEQYF.

The chain uses TRBV5-1 and TRBJ1-3; 8 positions agree with TRBD1. V lost 3 bases to trimming and J lost 2 bases; unmatched junction nucleotides: 4. Germline CDR1 and CDR2: SGHRS and YFSETQ. CDR3 length: 15 residues. The CDR3 protein is CASSSQTGAGNTIYF. In nucleotides, the CDR3 is TGCGCCAGCAGCTCCCAGACAGGGGCTGGAAACACCATATATTTT.